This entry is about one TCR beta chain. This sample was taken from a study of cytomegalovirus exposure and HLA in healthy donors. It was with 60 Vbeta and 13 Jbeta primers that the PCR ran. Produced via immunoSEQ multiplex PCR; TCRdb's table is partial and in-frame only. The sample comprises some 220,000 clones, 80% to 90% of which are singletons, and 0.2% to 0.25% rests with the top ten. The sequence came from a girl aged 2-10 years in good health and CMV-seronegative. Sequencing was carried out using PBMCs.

The CDR3 DNA reads TGTGCCAGCAGGTGGACAGGGGATAATTCACCCCTCCACTTT. Its translation is CASRWTGDNSPLHF. This sequence joins TRBV2 and TRBJ1-6; TRBD1 aligns across 9 bases. The CDR3 covers 14 residues. Per germline, CDR1 SNHLY and CDR2 FYNNEI. J was trimmed by 5 bases and V by 6 bases; bases with no gene match: 2. Drawing the rest from reference TRBV2 and TRBJ1-6, the complete variable domain is EPEVTQTPSHQVTQMGQEVILRCVPISNHLYFYWYRQILGQKVEFLVSFYNNEISEKSEIFDDQFSVERPDGSNFTLKIRSTKLEDSAMYFCASRWTGDNSPLHFGNGTRLTVT.